A selection of T cell receptor beta chains follows, all from one sample in a study of cytomegalovirus exposure and HLA in healthy donors. TCRdb's table, derived via immunoSEQ multiplex PCR, lists solely in-frame clones and lacks some. Of 120,000 or so clones in the sample, around 76% were seen once. Sequenced material: PBMCs. Receptors were obtained from a man in his 60s in good health and CMV-seropositive. CDR3s leave out the opening cysteine and the closing phenylalanine or tryptophan.

CDR3: ASSARQPSSYNSPLH
V: TRBV2
J: TRBJ1-6
length: 15

CDR3: ASSFADGNTEAF
V: TRBV5-5
J: TRBJ1-1
length: 12

CDR3: ASSHGTGGGVTEAF
V: TRBV5-1
J: TRBJ1-1
length: 14

CDR3: ASSWDNFYEQY
V: TRBV5-4
J: TRBJ2-7
length: 11

CDR3: ASSKGLDYEQY
V: TRBV9
J: TRBJ2-7
length: 11

CDR3: AWSVSTSGRAF
V: TRBV30
J: TRBJ2-3
length: 11

CDR3: ASRTGLSNQPQH
V: TRBV2
J: TRBJ1-5
length: 12

CDR3: ASSPLEQGAWGYT
V: TRBV4-2
J: TRBJ1-2
length: 13

CDR3: ASSYIAGYVDTQY
V: TRBV6-5
J: TRBJ2-3
length: 13

CDR3: ASSARGSSYNEQF
V: TRBV9
J: TRBJ2-1
length: 13

CDR3: ASSSEGTGGFGANGLT
V: TRBV5-4
J: TRBJ2-6
length: 16

CDR3: ASSLGQGNTYNEQF
V: TRBV5-5
J: TRBJ2-1
length: 14

CDR3: ASSLRASVSTDTQY
V: TRBV5-4
J: TRBJ2-3
length: 14

CDR3: ASSLGDYGYT
V: TRBV11-3
J: TRBJ1-2
length: 10

CDR3: AWSKEQAGYGYT
V: TRBV30
J: TRBJ1-2
length: 12

CDR3: ASSAWDRNTEAF
V: TRBV6-5
J: TRBJ1-1
length: 12

CDR3: ASRQQGSGNTIY
V: TRBV19
J: TRBJ1-3
length: 12

CDR3: ASSEGSLYGYT
V: TRBV6-1
J: TRBJ1-2
length: 11

CDR3: ASSSGTGQDTQY
V: TRBV5-1
J: TRBJ2-3
length: 12

CDR3: ASSLDRETEAF
V: TRBV2
J: TRBJ1-1
length: 11

CDR3: AISESDSGSSYEQY
V: TRBV10-3
J: TRBJ2-7
length: 14

CDR3: ASTLGLGNEQF
V: TRBV2
J: TRBJ2-1
length: 11

CDR3: ASSWTQGRSYGYT
V: TRBV6-1
J: TRBJ1-2
length: 13

CDR3: ASSTRRGNTEAF
V: TRBV28
J: TRBJ1-1
length: 12

CDR3: ASQGQEGPYEQY
V: TRBV6-1
J: TRBJ2-7
length: 12

CDR3: ASSPSLSGRSYEQY
V: TRBV2
J: TRBJ2-7
length: 14

CDR3: ASSPGQGAGTQY
V: TRBV19
J: TRBJ2-5
length: 12

CDR3: ASSESAIRGQTGELF
V: TRBV10-1
J: TRBJ2-2
length: 15

CDR3: ASSQSFRQGAYEQY
V: TRBV4-1
J: TRBJ2-7
length: 14

CDR3: ASSLGGGGTEAF
V: TRBV5-1
J: TRBJ1-1
length: 12

CDR3: ASRKGPQYYNEQF
V: TRBV6-1
J: TRBJ2-1
length: 13

CDR3: ASRQAGNTEAF
V: TRBV5-1
J: TRBJ1-1
length: 11

CDR3: ASSSEGGVDYEQY
V: TRBV7-9
J: TRBJ2-7
length: 13

CDR3: ASNRLGTSFADTQY
V: TRBV2
J: TRBJ2-3
length: 14

CDR3: ASSSPEGSTEAF
V: TRBV5-1
J: TRBJ1-1
length: 12

CDR3: ASSLLAGGITDTQY
V: TRBV5-5
J: TRBJ2-3
length: 14

CDR3: ASSLSLGQGKPMNTEAF
V: TRBV27
J: TRBJ1-1
length: 17

CDR3: ASSTGGQPQH
V: TRBV19
J: TRBJ1-5
length: 10

CDR3: ASSRRVNQPQH
V: TRBV2
J: TRBJ1-5
length: 11

CDR3: ASRFYGEGGGEGAF
V: TRBV7-9
J: TRBJ1-1
length: 14

CDR3: ASRPGGKHEQY
V: TRBV28
J: TRBJ2-7
length: 11

CDR3: ASSLNIQTDTQY
V: TRBV5-1
J: TRBJ2-3
length: 12

CDR3: ASSGPPGLAGSYEQY
V: TRBV2
J: TRBJ2-7
length: 15

CDR3: ASTQTTYGYT
V: TRBV6-1
J: TRBJ1-2
length: 10

CDR3: ASSLGGLLY
V: TRBV11-2
J: TRBJ2-5
length: 9

CDR3: ASSFGTASPLH
V: TRBV5-6
J: TRBJ1-6
length: 11

CDR3: ASSPGGRGADTGELF
V: TRBV5-4
J: TRBJ2-2
length: 15

CDR3: SAMWAGGYT
V: TRBV20-1
J: TRBJ1-2
length: 9

CDR3: ATQGIDSNQPQH
V: TRBV10-3
J: TRBJ1-5
length: 12

CDR3: AISTTGERGYTEAF
V: TRBV10-3
J: TRBJ1-1
length: 14

CDR3: AWAGLASSYEQY
V: TRBV30
J: TRBJ2-7
length: 12

CDR3: AWSVSGGTGRMNTEAF
V: TRBV30
J: TRBJ1-1
length: 16

CDR3: ASSNGQPSPLNSQY
V: TRBV5-1
J: TRBJ2-4
length: 14

CDR3: ASSLAAGGPKADTQY
V: TRBV7-6
J: TRBJ2-3
length: 15

CDR3: ASNDRGPQPQH
V: TRBV6-1
J: TRBJ1-5
length: 11

CDR3: AWSGQGDEAF
V: TRBV30
J: TRBJ1-1
length: 10

CDR3: ASSLRYEQY
V: TRBV28
J: TRBJ2-7
length: 9